These 18 T cell receptor beta chains were sequenced from one sample in a study of T cell responses to AZD1222 COVID-19 vaccine. Profiled with immunoSEQ multiplex PCR; TCRdb holds only in-frame clones, not every one. This sample yields approximately 150,000 clones, of which roughly 90% are seen a single time; approximately 1.5% belongs to the top ten. The sequencing used peripheral blood, collected on day 0 of AZD1222 vaccination. These receptors were obtained from an adult in good health.

The chain has TRBV19 and TRBJ1-2; D ambiguous. CDR1 LNHDA and CDR2 SQIVND come from the germline V gene (reference sequence). The CDR3 has 12 residues. Trimming pared 5 bases from V and 2 bases from J, leaving 6 bases between. In DNA, the CDR3 is TGTGCCAGTAGTCTGGACAACTATGGCTACACCTTC. Its protein product is CASSLDNYGYTF.

The count of this clone is one. The V and J genes are TRBV10-1 and TRBJ2-1; no definite D call. V dropped 2 bases and J dropped 0 bases, with 11 bases sitting between them. Germline assignment: CDR1 WNHNN and CDR2 SYGVQD (reference sequence). The length of the CDR3 is 16 residues. CDR3 DNA sequence: TGCGCCAGCAGTGAGGCGAGAACCCACTCCTACAATGAGCAGTTCTTC. The encoded protein is CASSEARTHSYNEQFF.

The chain employs TRBV21-1 and TRBJ1-4. TRBV21-1 constitutes a pseudogene. The CDR3 totals 14 residues. CDR3 bases: TGTGCCAGCAGCGGGCGGGAGGATGGGGAAAAACTGTTTTTT. Protein: CASSGREDGEKLFF.

This clone appeared a single time. The chain combines TRBV7-9 with TRBJ2-5; D possibly corresponds to TRBD1 (5 bases). Trimming cost V 5 bases and J 5 bases, with 15 bases left between them. Per germline, CDR1 SEHNR and CDR2 FQNEAQ (reference sequence). The CDR3 runs to 14 residues. CDR3 region: CASSAPPQGETQYF. CDR3 sequence (DNA): TGTGCCAGCAGCGCCCCCCCCCAGGGTGAGACCCAGTACTTC.

V gene TRBV4-1 combines with J gene TRBJ1-2, with a weak D call TRBD1 (6 bases). The CDR3 is 12 amino acids. CDR1 and CDR2 (germline): MGHRA, YSYEKL. V gave up 3 bases and J gave up 6 bases, with 8 bases separating them. The CDR3 protein is CASSQGQNGYTF. Written as DNA, the CDR3 is TGCGCCAGCAGCCAGGGACAAAATGGCTACACCTTC.

This chain joins TRBV21-1 and TRBJ1-2. TRBV21-1 is reported as a pseudogene. This CDR3 comprises 14 residues. This CDR3 reads CASPNRPRDYGYTF. CDR3 nucleotides: TGTGCCAGCCCCAATCGCCCAAGGGACTATGGCTACACCTTC.

The chain joins TRBV6-5 to TRBJ1-2; possibly TRBD1 for D (5 bases). This CDR3 spans 14 amino acids. Trimming stripped 4 bases from V and 4 bases from J, with 13 bases between. Looked up from germline, CDR1 is MNHEY and CDR2 is SVGAGI. CDR3 DNA: TGTGCCAGCAGTTCCGAGGACACCGTCTATGGCTACACCTTC. It is translated as CASSSEDTVYGYTF.

The rearrangement joins TRBV7-2 to TRBJ1-2; no clear D. From germline, CDR1 is SGHTA and CDR2 FQGNSA. CDR3 size: 13 residues. Trimming pared 3 bases from V and 4 bases from J, leaving 9 bases between. DNA of the CDR3: TGTGCCAGCAGCTTGGAGGGTACCTATGGCTACACCTTC. Translated, it gives CASSLEGTYGYTF.

This clone showed up just a few times. The J gene is TRBJ1-6, the V gene TRBV28; D gene uncertain. This CDR3 has 11 amino acids. CDR1 and CDR2 from the germline V gene are MDHEN and SYDVKM. V lost 6 bases to trimming and J lost 10 bases, with 7 bases between them. The DNA of the CDR3 is TGTGCCAGCAGCTCCAAATCACCCCTCCACTTT. It specifies CASSSKSPLHF.

This chain connects TRBV6-6 to TRBJ2-1, with 12 bases matching TRBD2. CDR3 length: 17 residues. Looked up from germline, CDR1 is MNHNY and CDR2 is SVGAGI (reference sequence). V trimming: 5 bases; J trimming: 4 bases; junction bases outside the gene matches: 9. The CDR3 DNA sequence: TGTGCCAGCAGTCCCCGGGGGGGGACTAGCGGGTACAATGAGCAGTTCTTC. Translation gives CASSPRGGTSGYNEQFF.

The rearrangement joins TRBV6-5 to TRBJ2-2; D may correspond to TRBD1 or TRBD2 (5 bases each). Trimming cost V 6 bases and J 6 bases, with 8 bases left between them. Germline V CDR1 and CDR2: MNHEY, SVGAGI. The CDR3 totals 12 residues. The CDR3 DNA reads as TGTGCCAGCAGGGGACCGGCCGGGGAGCTGTTTTTT. Translated: CASRGPAGELFF.

V usage is TRBV5-1 and J usage is TRBJ2-2; D is unresolved. Trimming removed 0 bases from V and 1 base from J, with 1 base in between. The CDR3 contains 13 residues. The germline V gene encodes CDR1 SGHRS and CDR2 YFSETQ. The CDR3 region is CASSLGNTGELFF. The CDR3 nucleotides are TGCGCCAGCAGCTTGGGGAACACCGGGGAGCTGTTTTTT.

V and J are TRBV7-2 and TRBJ1-2, with TRBD1 identical over 10 bases. V dropped 2 bases and J dropped 5; count of bases not matched to a gene: 2. Germline values: CDR1 SGHTA, CDR2 FQGNSA. The CDR3 is 14 amino acids. CDR3 DNA: TGTGCCAGCAGCTTAAGGGGACAGGGGTATGGCTACACCTTC. This codes for CASSLRGQGYGYTF.

The CDR3 loop is CASGLVQGNSPLHF. CDR3 sequence (DNA): TGTGCTAGTGGTTTGGTACAGGGGAATTCACCCCTCCACTTT. J is TRBJ1-6 and V is TRBV12-5; 7 bases are a match to TRBD1. The CDR3 is 14 amino acids. Trimming took 0 bases from V and 7 from J; bases not matched to a gene: 0. Germline loops: CDR1 LGHNT, CDR2 FRNRAP.

The genes are TRBV11-2 and TRBJ2-7; D is undetermined. The germline V and J ends were trimmed by 0 bases and 0 bases, with 9 bases remaining between them. The CDR3 contains 15 residues. The V gene's germline CDR1 is SGHAT and CDR2 FQNNGV. CDR3 DNA sequence: TGTGCCAGCAGCTTAGAGGTCGGCGACTCCTACGAGCAGTACTTC. Translated, it gives CASSLEVGDSYEQYF.

This clone was seen only once. The V call is TRBV30, the J call TRBJ1-4, with D maybe TRBD1 (5 bases). Trimming stripped 0 bases from V and 0 bases from J, with 8 bases between. Per germline, CDR1 GTSNPN and CDR2 SVGIG (reference sequence). The CDR3 sequence is 15 residues long. The CDR3 protein is CAWSVGASTNEKLFF. Here the CDR3 DNA reads TGTGCCTGGAGTGTAGGGGCTTCAACTAATGAAAAACTGTTTTTT.

V gene TRBV4-3 combines with J gene TRBJ1-2; 8 bases are shared with TRBD1. The germline V gene encodes CDR1 LGHNA and CDR2 YSLEER. J gave up 8 bases and V 3 bases, and 8 bases lay outside the gene matches. The CDR3 spans 14 residues. The CDR3 bases are TGCGCCAGCAGCCAGGGGGACAGGCCAGGGGGCTACACCTTC. Amino acids: CASSQGDRPGGYTF.

The V call is TRBV12-5, the J call TRBJ2-3; D is ambiguous. The CDR3 runs 14 residues. Trimming stripped 3 bases from V and 0 bases from J, with 7 bases between. CDR1 and CDR2 from the germline V gene are LGHNT and FRNRAP. CDR3 in DNA: TGTGCTAGTGGTTTATCAAGAAGCACAGATACGCAGTATTTT. It yields the protein CASGLSRSTDTQYF.